The 18 T cell receptor beta chains listed next were all sequenced from one sample in a study of blood T cell repertoires in COVID-19. Produced via immunoSEQ multiplex PCR; TCRdb's table is partial and in-frame only. The data show more than 75,000 clones, with approximately 80% seen just once and just under 25% held by the top ten. The sequencing input was peripheral blood. These receptors originate from a man aged 55 to 70 with acute or convalescent COVID-19.

The chain links TRBV28 to TRBJ1-1, with TRBD1 identical over 7 bases. The CDR3 spans 14 residues. CDR1 and CDR2 (germline): MDHEN, SYDVKM. Trimming removed 10 bases from V and 5 bases from J; junction bases left unmatched: 13. The DNA of the CDR3 is TGTGCCACACTTTCCAGGACAGGACGGACTGAAGCTTTCTTT. It specifies CATLSRTGRTEAFF.

The V gene is TRBV5-1, the J gene TRBJ2-7, with a weak D call TRBD2 (6 bases). Germline loops: CDR1 SGHRS, CDR2 YFSETQ. Trimming took 3 bases from V and 3 from J, leaving 13 bases between them. CDR3 length: 14 amino acids. The CDR3 region has the DNA TGCGCCAGCAGCTCAGGTTCGGGGGTCTACGAGCAGTACTTC. This translates into CASSSGSGVYEQYF.

The chain employs TRBV6-2 or TRBV6-3 and TRBJ1-1; D call uncertain. The germline CDR1 and CDR2 sequences are MNHEY and SVGEGT. The CDR3 runs to 13 residues. Trimming took 0 bases from V and 6 from J, leaving 8 bases between them. CDR3 in DNA: TGTGCCAGCAGTTACTCGTCCGGGGCTGAAGCTTTCTTT. Its protein product is CASSYSSGAEAFF.

The chain couples TRBV7-2 to TRBJ1-2; D ambiguous. CDR3 size: 13 residues. The germline gives CDR1 SGHTA, CDR2 FQGNSA. Between the trimmed V and J ends, which lost 6 bases and 4 bases, there was a span of 12 bases. CDR3 DNA: TGTGCCAGCAGGCGCGGGGAACTCTATGGCTACACCTTC. Residues: CASRRGELYGYTF.

The rearrangement links TRBV18 to TRBJ2-5; 10 bases line up with TRBD2. V lost 6 bases and J lost 5; bases outside the gene matches: 3. This CDR3 is built from 13 residues. From germline, CDR1 is KGHSH and CDR2 LQKENI. CDR3 loop: CASSPGLAETQYF. DNA of the CDR3: TGTGCCAGCTCCCCGGGACTAGCGGAGACCCAGTACTTC.

This chain connects TRBV5-6 to TRBJ2-3, with TRBD1 identical over 7 bases. The V gene end was trimmed by 1 base and the J gene end by 2 bases; junction bases not matched to a gene: 10. The germline V gene encodes CDR1 SGHDT and CDR2 YYEEEE. The CDR3 is 17 residues long. For the CDR3, the DNA is TGTGCCAGCAGCTTGATTACAGGGGCCGCGGTCACAGATACGCAGTATTTT. Translating it yields CASSLITGAAVTDTQYF.

A single count supports this clone. The chain couples TRBV5-1 to TRBJ2-1, with TRBD2 matching over 8 bases. The CDR3 is 16 amino acids. CDR1 is SGHRS and CDR2 is YFSETQ in the germline V gene. With V trimmed by 4 bases and J by 2 bases, 8 bases remained unmatched. The CDR3 here is CASSQKRGRTYNEQFF. CDR3 bases: TGCGCCAGCAGCCAAAAGCGGGGGCGAACCTACAATGAGCAGTTCTTC. The full variable domain, in which reference TRBV5-1 and TRBJ2-1 provide the parts outside the CDR3, is KAGVTQTPRYLIKTRGQQVTLSCSPISGHRSVSWYQQTPGQGLQFLFEYFSETQRNKGNFPGRFSGRQFSNSRSEMNVSTLELGDSALYLCASSQKRGRTYNEQFFGPGTRLTVL.

This rearrangement joins TRBV5-6 to TRBJ1-3; unclear D gene. Germline assignment: CDR1 SGHDT and CDR2 YYEEEE. Trimming pared 2 bases from V and 1 base from J, leaving 13 bases between. This CDR3 contains 16 residues. The CDR3 loop reads CASSLTVIRSGNTIYF. Here the CDR3 DNA reads TGTGCCAGCAGCTTAACAGTAATTAGATCTGGAAACACCATATATTTT.

This clone was found a few times. The J gene is TRBJ1-2, the V gene TRBV29-1; no definite D call. This CDR3 is built from 13 residues. CDR1 SQVTM and CDR2 ANQGSEA come from the germline V gene. Trimming took off 5 bases at V and 5 bases at J, with 15 bases between the two ends. The CDR3 protein is CSVMSRLSYGYTF. CDR3 bases: TGCAGCGTTATGTCCCGACTCTCTTATGGCTACACCTTC.

J is TRBJ1-1 and V is TRBV18, with D possibly matching TRBD1 (5 bases). The CDR3 spans 15 residues. The germline V gene encodes CDR1 KGHSH and CDR2 LQKENI. Trimming removed 0 bases from V and 1 base from J, with 9 bases in between. As DNA, the CDR3 is TGTGCCAGCTCACCACCGCAGGGCAGGAACACTGAAGCTTTCTTT. This gives the protein CASSPPQGRNTEAFF.

V is TRBV18 and J is TRBJ1-6; 8 bases match TRBD1. V was pared by 3 bases and J by 9 bases, with 10 bases of the junction left unmatched. CDR1 and CDR2 (germline): KGHSH, LQKENI. This CDR3 spans 16 amino acids. CDR3 sequence (DNA): TGTGCCAGCTCACCGGGTCCCGACAGGGGCGCTTCACCCCTCCACTTT. Its translation is CASSPGPDRGASPLHF.

The V and J genes are TRBV19 and TRBJ1-5; possibly TRBD1 for D (5 bases). Per germline, CDR1 LNHDA and CDR2 SQIVND (reference sequence). The CDR3 has 14 amino acids. Deletions cut 0 bases from V and 4 bases from J, with 7 bases between. CDR3 DNA: TGTGCCAGTAGTATAGAGCGACAGAATCAGCCCCAGCATTTT. Translation: CASSIERQNQPQHF.

The rearrangement uses TRBV27 and TRBJ2-2, with 7 bases identical to TRBD1. Germline trimming cut 6 bases from V and 5 bases from J; bases unmatched to any gene: 9. The CDR3 loop spans 15 amino acids. Germline values: CDR1 MNHEY, CDR2 SMNVEV (reference sequence). CDR3: CASRLGQLGTGELFF. The CDR3 DNA sequence: TGTGCCAGCAGATTGGGACAGCTAGGGACCGGGGAGCTGTTTTTT.

The chain is built from TRBV19 and TRBJ2-2; weak D call: TRBD2 (5 bases). CDR1 LNHDA and CDR2 SQIVND come from the germline V gene (reference sequence). The CDR3 has 16 amino acids. The V gene lost 3 bases and the J gene lost 1 base, with 12 bases spanning the gap. The CDR3 is CASSIGVRENTGELFF. CDR3 DNA: TGTGCCAGTAGTATTGGGGTGAGGGAGAACACCGGGGAGCTGTTTTTT.

The V call is TRBV7-3, the J call TRBJ2-1; maybe TRBD2 (6 bases). The CDR3 extends over 15 amino acids. Deletions cut 0 bases from V and 5 bases from J, with 11 bases between. Germline V CDR1 and CDR2: SGHTA, FQGTGA. The chain's CDR3 is CASSLTGTGNNEQFF. CDR3 sequence (DNA): TGTGCCAGCAGCTTAACAGGGACTGGGAACAATGAGCAGTTCTTC.

The chain employs TRBV4-3 and TRBJ2-1, with D perhaps matching TRBD2 (6 bases). The germline gives CDR1 LGHNA, CDR2 YSLEER. The CDR3 length is 16 residues. Between the trimmed V and J ends, which lost 0 bases and 4 bases, there was a span of 13 bases. The CDR3 loop reads CASSQDGGPRYNEQFF. CDR3 nucleotide sequence: TGCGCCAGCAGCCAAGATGGAGGGCCGAGATACAATGAGCAGTTCTTC.

This clone was seen only a few times. The rearrangement uses TRBV3-1 (or the pseudogene TRBV3-2) and TRBJ1-6; D is uncertain. The V end was cut by 6 bases, the J end by 4 bases, with 7 bases between. The CDR3 loop spans 13 amino acids. Germline assignment: CDR1 LGHDT and CDR2 YNNKEL (reference sequence). CDR3 sequence (DNA): TGTGCCAGCAGACTTTCGTATAATTCACCCCTCCACTTT. Amino acids: CASRLSYNSPLHF.

J is TRBJ1-2 and V is TRBV2, with 7 bases lining up with TRBD1. The CDR3 has 13 residues. Germline V lookup: CDR1 SNHLY, CDR2 FYNNEI. With V trimmed by 6 bases and J by 5 bases, 6 bases remained unmatched. The CDR3 is CASRTGDRYGYTF. The CDR3 coding sequence is TGTGCCAGCAGAACAGGGGATAGGTATGGCTACACCTTC.